This TCR beta chain was sequenced during a study of blood T cell repertoires in COVID-19. As for the study in general: The cDNA or gDNA used as material had been derived from T cells, B-cell-depleted T cells, or PBMCs.

TCRdb's table, derived via immunoSEQ multiplex PCR, lists solely in-frame clones and lacks some. The table includes under 400,000 clones, 90% detected once. This clone was picked up one time. This CDR3 has 17 residues. Germline CDR1 is MGHRA and CDR2 is YSYEKL. Between the trimmed V and J ends, which lost 1 base and 0 bases, there was a span of 12 bases. V usage is TRBV4-1 and J usage is TRBJ2-2, with a weak D call TRBD1 (6 bases). This clonotype was sampled from a man aged 18-30 years with active or convalescent COVID-19. Sequencing input: peripheral blood. The CDR3 nucleotides are TGCGCCAGCAGCCAAGCGCCCGGGACAACGAACACCGGGGAGCTGTTTTTT. Translating gives CASSQAPGTTNTGELFF.